The present entry profiles one T cell receptor (beta chain) with its context. Antigen unknown. The data originate from a study of Ad26.COV2.S vaccination and SARS-CoV-2 variants. Profiling relied on immunoSEQ multiplex PCR, and the TCRdb table lists in-frame clones only, not all of them. The profile shows about 680,000 clones, roughly 90% of them singletons. Stated treatment: 15 to 20 received Ad26.COV2.S at low or high dose, single or two shots; 5 received placebo; per-sample allocation not given. Collection of samples fell on day 63 after the first vaccine or placebo injection. In Boston, the donor was an adult between 18-55 years of age. Study findings and constraints: The breadth of spike-specific CD8+ and CD4+ T cell responses after vaccination was reportedly substantial.

The sequenced sample was peripheral blood, obtained in a trial of Ad26.COV2.S vaccine versus placebo. The receptor comes from a person between 18 and 65 years old who received the Ad26.COV2.S COVID-19 vaccine or a placebo.

The CDR3, as DNA: TGCGCCAGCAGCTACGGACTTATCTCCGATACGCAGTATTTT. The encoded protein is CASSYGLISDTQYF. J is TRBJ2-3 and V is TRBV5-1; D is perhaps TRBD2 (5 bases). The CDR3 consists of 14 residues. CDR1 is SGHRS, CDR2 YFSETQ, per germline. The V gene lost 3 bases and the J gene lost 6 bases, with 14 bases spanning the gap.